The present T cell receptor (beta chain) was sequenced within a study of shared clonotypes between healthy human individuals. Study at large: Each donor's CD8 memory used one plate, CD8 naive two, each CD4 subset three. Study results and limitations: Against clonotypes common to all four donors, non-shared ones had lower generation probabilities.

Several immunoSEQ plates held equal portions of the genomic DNA taken from each subset. TCRdb's table, derived via immunoSEQ multiplex PCR, lists solely in-frame clones and lacks some. The data show 2.3 million or so clones, with 90% to 95% seen just once and about 0.41% held by the top ten. The CDR3 is 15 amino acids. The germline V gene has CDR1 SNHLY and CDR2 FYNNEI. With V trimmed by 5 bases and J by 4 bases, 2 bases remained unmatched. Donors, without exception, were Caucasian adults residing in Nashville, Tennessee. Details on this clone: The antigen is undetermined. The sample contains more than one DNA sequence encoding this CDR3.

J is TRBJ2-1 and V is TRBV2, with 13 positions matching TRBD2. The sequenced sample was naive CD4+ T cells from PBMCs. Stated subset: CD45RA+ positively selected. This receptor was identified in a man younger than 30 in good health. Some clones in this sample may be carry-over from other donors' samples. CDR3 sequence reads: CASSQLAGGYNEQFF. DNA of the CDR3: TGTGCCAGCAGTCAACTAGCGGGAGGGTACAATGAGCAGTTCTTC.